These T cell receptor beta chains were read from a single sample in a study of cytomegalovirus exposure and HLA in healthy donors. Profiling relied on immunoSEQ multiplex PCR, and the TCRdb table lists in-frame clones only, not all of them. The sample lists 110,000 or so clones; approximately 76% were seen once. The specimen was PBMCs. The receptors here all came from a man aged 45-65 years in good health and CMV-seropositive. Both conserved end residues are part of each CDR3. The order of the fields is CDR3 length, D gene, V gene, J gene, clone size, CDR3 protein, CDR3 DNA. The D gene is left open where the match is weak. Size values are once, few and many counts, or a class for expanded clones, and some rows have none.

15	TRBD2	TRBV5-1	TRBJ2-2	.	CASSSSGGNTGELFF	TGCGCCAGCAGCTCTAGCGGAGGGAACACCGGGGAGCTGTTTTTT
17	TRBD1	TRBV4-1	TRBJ1-2	.	CASSQPWDRRTNYGYTF	TGCGCCAGCAGCCAACCATGGGACAGGCGGACTAACTATGGCTACACCTTC
14	.	TRBV7-4	TRBJ1-1	.	CASSCQGRDTEAFF	TGTGCCAGCAGTTGCCAGGGGAGGGACACTGAAGCTTTCTTT
13	.	TRBV5-1	TRBJ2-2	.	CASSFGVPGELFF	TGCGCCAGCAGCTTCGGGGTTCCCGGGGAGCTGTTTTTT
13	.	TRBV5-5	TRBJ1-1	.	CASSLLVTIEAFF	TGTGCCAGCAGCTTATTAGTAACTATTGAAGCTTTCTTT
17	TRBD2	TRBV11-2	TRBJ2-3	.	CASSLVAGRSSTDTQYF	TGTGCCAGCAGCCTAGTAGCGGGACGATCTAGCACAGATACGCAGTATTTT
12	TRBD1	TRBV9	TRBJ2-1	.	CASSVGDRRAFF	TGTGCCAGCAGCGTAGGGGACAGGCGTGCGTTCTTC
15	.	TRBV5-8	TRBJ1-5	few	CASSLGQYSNQPQHF	TGTGCCAGCAGCTTGGGCCAGTATAGCAATCAGCCCCAGCATTTT
16	TRBD1	TRBV5-1	TRBJ1-2	.	CASSLGGTGYDYGYTF	TGCGCCAGCAGCTTGGGCGGGACAGGGTACGACTATGGCTACACCTTC
13	.	TRBV6-4	TRBJ2-1	.	CASSPGWYNEQFF	TGTGCCAGCAGTCCCGGGTGGTACAATGAGCAGTTCTTC
17	.	TRBV4-3	TRBJ1-4	.	CASSQDPRQSTNEKLFF	TGCGCCAGCAGCCAAGATCCCCGACAGTCAACTAATGAAAAACTGTTTTTT
11	.	TRBV28	TRBJ2-1	.	CASSLRWEQFF	TGTGCCAGCAGTCTCAGATGGGAGCAGTTCTTC
14	.	TRBV27	TRBJ1-4	few	CASSLRGQNEKLFF	TGTGCCAGCAGCCTCCGGGGTCAAAATGAAAAACTGTTTTTT
13	.	TRBV27	TRBJ2-7	.	CASSLGTIYEQYF	TGTGCCAGCAGTTTAGGGACAATCTACGAGCAGTACTTC
13	.	TRBV9	TRBJ2-7	.	CASSVQGGYEQYF	TGTGCCAGCAGCGTACAGGGTGGCTACGAGCAGTACTTC
12	.	TRBV7-9	TRBJ2-2	.	CASSRDTGELFF	TGTGCCAGCAGCCGGGACACCGGGGAGCTGTTTTTT
16	TRBD1	TRBV7-2	TRBJ2-7	few	CASSPPGTGGPYEQYF	TGTGCCAGCAGCCCACCCGGGACAGGGGGACCCTACGAGCAGTACTTC
12	.	TRBV12-5	TRBJ2-7	.	CASGRWSNEQYF	TGTGCTAGTGGTCGGTGGTCCAACGAGCAGTACTTC
13	.	TRBV19	TRBJ2-7	.	CASSFQGTYEQYF	TGTGCCAGTAGTTTCCAGGGGACCTACGAGCAGTACTTC